This TCR beta chain was recovered during a study of beta chain features in type 1 diabetes. In the study overall: Cell yields, gender and age were comparable in patients and healthy donors.

Germline CDR1 MNHEY, CDR2 SVGAGI. The CDR3 loop spans 16 amino acids. Trimming pared 0 bases from V and 7 bases from J, leaving 16 bases between. Sequenced material consisted of expressed TCRB transcripts (all of the isolated RNA was reverse transcribed). Clones were sequenced by immunoSEQ multiplex PCR, and TCRdb holds only the in-frame ones, with some missing. The data hold about 260,000 clones, with about a fifth observed a single time. With respect to this clone: Its antigen is not identified.

Whole-study findings and limits: The study found that naive, central memory and Treg TCRB repertoires appeared more similar in patients than in healthy donors. TCRB CDR3s were moderately but significantly shorter in Type 1 diabetes patients in all four CD4+ subsets.

Sequencing used naive CD4+ T cells from blood. This receptor was obtained from a woman aged 40 to 50 with type 1 diabetes. This rearrangement joins TRBV6-5 to TRBJ2-1; D is possibly TRBD1 (6 bases). The CDR3 reads CASSYSPGDLGNEQFF. The CDR3 DNA follows: TGTGCCAGCAGTTACTCTCCAGGGGATTTGGGGAATGAGCAGTTCTTC.